Below, 16 T cell receptor beta chains from the same sample are listed, as sequenced in a study of spatial heterogeneity in lung cancer. The time point here: sample taken at primary tumor resection. The authors sequenced whole RNA from tumor, nontumor lung or frozen PBMC without sorting. Via MiXCR, TCRdb re-called the 5' RACE reads, giving one row per CDR3 protein. The data show about 82,000 distinct CDR3 sequences, around 13% seen once. The sequencing here drew on PBMCs, taken at surgery. The origin of the receptors is a male donor with early-stage non-small cell lung cancer.

This clonotype was counted only a few times. V gene TRBV7-9 combines with J gene TRBJ2-3; 8 bases match TRBD2. Looked up from germline, CDR1 is SEHNR and CDR2 is FQNEAQ (reference sequence). Trimming at V came to 1 base and at J to 3 bases, leaving 6 bases not matched to a gene. This CDR3 comprises 16 residues. In DNA form, the CDR3 reads TGTGCCAGCAGCTTAGATGGAGCGGGGGATACAGATACGCAGTATTTT. This translates into CASSLDGAGDTDTQYF.

The chain uses TRBV2 and TRBJ1-4, with 7 bases matching TRBD1. CDR1 is SNHLY and CDR2 is FYNNEI in the germline V gene. The CDR3 is 15 amino acids. The V and J ends lost 6 bases and 3 bases, in that order; junction bases with no gene match: 7. The CDR3 DNA is TGTGCCAGCAGAATAGACGGGACAGCTAATGAAAAACTGTTTTTT. Encoded protein: CASRIDGTANEKLFF.

Many counts were recorded for this clonotype. The J gene is TRBJ2-3, the V gene TRBV29-1, with D uncertain. The V gene's germline CDR1 is SQVTM and CDR2 ANQGSEA. The germline V and J ends were trimmed by 5 bases and 2 bases, with 14 bases remaining between them. The CDR3 runs to 14 residues. CDR3 amino acids: CSVPVQSHTDTQYF. The CDR3 region has the DNA TGCAGCGTTCCGGTACAATCCCACACAGATACGCAGTATTTT.

This clonotype was counted between two and nine times. The rearrangement uses TRBV6-1 and TRBJ1-2; D may be TRBD1 (6 bases). Trimming shortened V by 6 bases and J by 4 bases, and 12 bases separated the two germline ends. The CDR3 contains 13 residues. The germline gives CDR1 MNHNS, CDR2 SASEGT. DNA of the CDR3: TGTGCCAGCAGACCCGAGGGGGTCTATGGCTACACCTTC. Protein sequence: CASRPEGVYGYTF.

Only a few counts were recorded for this clonotype. V usage is TRBV2 and J usage is TRBJ2-1; TRBD2 aligns across 7 bases. The CDR3 loop spans 15 amino acids. Germline CDR1 is SNHLY and CDR2 is FYNNEI. Unmatched junction bases numbered 6, after V lost 2 bases and J lost 5 bases. CDR3 sequence (DNA): TGTGCCAGCAGTGAAAGGCGGGGGTACCACAATGAGCAGTTCTTC. Its translation is CASSERRGYHNEQFF.

This clonotype was recorded a few times. V is TRBV7-9 and J is TRBJ2-2; D is perhaps TRBD2 (6 bases). Germline V lookup: CDR1 SEHNR, CDR2 FQNEAQ (reference sequence). Trimming pared 5 bases from V and 0 bases from J, leaving 13 bases between. This CDR3 comprises 16 residues. CDR3 sequence: CASSRESGSNTGELFF. The CDR3 DNA follows: TGTGCCAGCAGCCGGGAGAGCGGCTCGAACACCGGGGAGCTGTTTTTT. Variable domain in full (rest from reference TRBV7-9 and TRBJ2-2): DTGVSQNPRHKITKRGQNVTFRCDPISEHNRLYWYRQTLGQGPEFLTYFQNEAQLEKSRLLSDRFSAERPKGSFSTLEIQRTEQGDSAMYLCASSRESGSNTGELFFGEGSRLTVL.

This clonotype was seen only a few times. The chain links TRBV7-3 to TRBJ2-1; no definite D call. The germline gives CDR1 SGHTA, CDR2 FQGTGA. This CDR3 is 15 amino acids long. With 5 bases removed from V and 5 bases from J, the gap between germline ends came to 16 bases. The CDR3, as DNA: TGTGCCAGCAGCCCAAGGCGGTCCGTAGACAATGAGCAGTTCTTC. Translation: CASSPRRSVDNEQFF.

The chain has TRBV5-4 and TRBJ1-6, with TRBD1 as a possible D gene (5 bases). V gave up 4 bases and J gave up 12 bases, with 14 bases separating them. The CDR3 extends over 13 amino acids. Germline V gives CDR1 SGHNT, CDR2 YYREEE (reference sequence). The CDR3 nucleotides read TGTGCCAGCAGCCCCGACAGTCTTGGACCCCTCCACTTT. Translating it yields CASSPDSLGPLHF.

This sequence joins TRBV6-1 and TRBJ2-1; D uncertain. Germline V gene data show CDR1 as MNHNS and CDR2 as SASEGT. The CDR3 is 14 residues long. V shed 10 bases and J shed 2 bases, with 15 bases lying between them. Here the CDR3 DNA reads TGTGCCACCCTCAGCGCTGGTCCCTACAATGAGCAGTTCTTC. Translation gives CATLSAGPYNEQFF.

This clonotype occurred a few times. V usage is TRBV9 and J usage is TRBJ2-3; 8 bases agree with TRBD2. The CDR3 totals 15 residues. Germline values: CDR1 SGDLS, CDR2 YYNGEE. J gave up 1 base and V 3 bases, and 4 bases lay outside the gene matches. In DNA, the CDR3 is TGTGCCAGCAGCGCGTTAGCGGGGCGCACAGATACGCAGTATTTT. It yields the protein CASSALAGRTDTQYF.

The chain carries TRBV20-1 and TRBJ2-5, with 14 nucleotides matching TRBD2. Germline CDR1 DFQATT, CDR2 SNEGSKA (reference sequence). This CDR3 comprises 16 residues. V lost 5 bases and J lost 5; bases outside the gene matches: 10. As DNA, the CDR3 is TGCAGTGCTCCAGGACTAGCGGGAGGAGAGGGGGAGACCCAGTACTTC. As protein: CSAPGLAGGEGETQYF.

In this sample, this clonotype turned up many times. The chain links TRBV2 to TRBJ2-3; D gene ambiguous. In germline, CDR1 is SNHLY, CDR2 FYNNEI. Deletions cut 4 bases from V and 5 bases from J, with 4 bases between. This CDR3 is 11 amino acids long. The CDR3 DNA reads TGTGCCAGCAGTGTTCGAGATACGCAGTATTTT. Translation: CASSVRDTQYF.

This chain uses TRBV10-2 with TRBJ1-4; 7 nucleotides match TRBD1. Per germline, CDR1 WSHSY and CDR2 SAAADI. CDR3 length equals 13 residues. V shed 3 bases and J 14 bases; nucleotides not matched to a gene: 9. The CDR3 nucleotides are TGCGCCAGCAGTGAACAGGGGAATAGAAAGCTGTTTTTT. It yields the protein CASSEQGNRKLFF.

This clonotype occurred many times. This chain connects TRBV27 to TRBJ1-6, with D perhaps matching TRBD1 (6 bases). The CDR3 sequence is 14 residues long. Trimming removed 6 bases at V and 8 bases at J, with 14 bases between. Germline CDR1 reads MNHEY; CDR2 reads SMNVEV (reference sequence). CDR3 DNA sequence: TGTGCCAGCAGAAGGGACATTCTGGATTCACCCCTCCACTTT. Amino acids: CASRRDILDSPLHF.

This clonotype was counted many times. This CDR3 reads CSVVDREGTEAFF. The CDR3 DNA sequence: TGCAGCGTCGTGGACAGGGAGGGGACTGAAGCTTTCTTT. The rearrangement uses TRBV29-1 and TRBJ1-1; 8 bases fit TRBD1. CDR3 length: 13 residues. With V trimmed by 6 bases and J by 5 bases, 8 bases remained unmatched. Germline V gene sequence: CDR1 SQVTM, CDR2 ANQGSEA.

This clonotype turned up a few times. The chain is built from TRBV12-3 or TRBV12-4 and TRBJ2-7, with D possibly matching TRBD1 (5 bases). This CDR3 spans 14 amino acids. V was shortened by 6 bases and J by 6 bases, with 18 bases between the two germline ends. CDR3 nucleotides: TGTGCCAGCAGCCTCCGACATGCACAGGTCGAGCAGTACTTC. Its protein is CASSLRHAQVEQYF.